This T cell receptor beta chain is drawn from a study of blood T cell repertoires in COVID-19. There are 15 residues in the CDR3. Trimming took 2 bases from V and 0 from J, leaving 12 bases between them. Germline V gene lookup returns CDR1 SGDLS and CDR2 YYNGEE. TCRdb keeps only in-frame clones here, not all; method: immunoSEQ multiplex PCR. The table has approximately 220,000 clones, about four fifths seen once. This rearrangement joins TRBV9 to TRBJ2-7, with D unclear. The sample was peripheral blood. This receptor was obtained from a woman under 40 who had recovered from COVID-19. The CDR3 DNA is TGTGCCAGCAGCGTGGGTAGCTCCAGCTCCTACGAGCAGTACTTC. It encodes CASSVGSSSSYEQYF. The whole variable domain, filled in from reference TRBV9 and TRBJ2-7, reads DSGVTQTPKHLITATGQRVTLRCSPRSGDLSVYWYQQSLDQGLQFLIQYYNGEERAKGNILERFSAQQFPDLHSELNLSSLELGDSALYFCASSVGSSSSYEQYFGPGTRLTVT.